Listed below are T cell receptor beta chains from one sample, sequenced in a study of blood T cell repertoires in COVID-19. Clones were sequenced by immunoSEQ multiplex PCR, and TCRdb holds only the in-frame ones, with some missing. The sample carries approximately 170,000 clones, approximately 86% recorded once. The sample was peripheral blood. The receptors were gathered from a woman of 80 years or more with active or convalescent COVID-19. CDR3s include the opening cysteine and the closing phenylalanine or tryptophan. Each record gives: D gene, V gene, J gene, CDR3 length, clone size, CDR3 DNA, CDR3 protein. The D gene is left open where the match is weak. Size tells how often a clone was seen (once, few, many) or the class of an expanded clone, and some rows leave it out.

D: TRBD1; V: TRBV7-9; J: TRBJ2-7; length: 17; size: .; DNA: TGTGCCAGCAGTGGGGACCCGTCCAGGGGGAGCTCCTACGAGCAGTACTTC; CDR3: CASSGDPSRGSSYEQYF
D: .; V: TRBV4-1; J: TRBJ1-4; length: 18; size: .; DNA: TGCGCCAGCAGCCAAGACCGGAGATACAGGACGGTTAATGAAAAACTGTTTTTT; CDR3: CASSQDRRYRTVNEKLFF
D: TRBD1; V: TRBV6-5; J: TRBJ1-5; length: 15; size: .; DNA: TGTGCCAGCAGTCCCGTGACAGGGGATGATCAGCCCCAGCATTTT; CDR3: CASSPVTGDDQPQHF
D: .; V: TRBV5-1; J: TRBJ2-5; length: 13; size: .; DNA: TGCGCCAGCAGCTTACCAGACCAAGAGACCCAGTACTTC; CDR3: CASSLPDQETQYF
D: .; V: TRBV2; J: TRBJ1-2; length: 14; size: once; DNA: TGTGCCAGCACCGAGGGCGTTAGCATCTCTGGCTACACCTTC; CDR3: CASTEGVSISGYTF
D: .; V: TRBV27; J: TRBJ1-2; length: 13; size: .; DNA: TGTGCCAGCAGCAAGGGGGGGAACTATGGCTACACCTTC; CDR3: CASSKGGNYGYTF
D: TRBD2; V: TRBV9; J: TRBJ2-5; length: 17; size: .; DNA: TGTGCCAGCAGCCCTCGGGCGGTAGCGGGAGGAGGGGAGACCCAGTACTTC; CDR3: CASSPRAVAGGGETQYF
D: TRBD1; V: TRBV18; J: TRBJ2-5; length: 14; size: .; DNA: TGTGCCAGCTCCCAGGACAGGGGGGTAGAGACCCAGTACTTC; CDR3: CASSQDRGVETQYF
D: .; V: TRBV30; J: TRBJ1-6; length: 15; size: few; DNA: TGTGCCTGGAGTGTATGGGCAGGGGATAATTCACCCCTCCACTTT; CDR3: CAWSVWAGDNSPLHF
D: .; V: TRBV3-1/TRBV3-2; J: TRBJ1-1; length: 12; size: .; DNA: TGTGCCAGCAGCCATCTCGACACTGAAGCTTTCTTT; CDR3: CASSHLDTEAFF
D: TRBD2; V: TRBV4-2; J: TRBJ2-7; length: 15; size: .; DNA: TGTGCCAGCAGCCAAGAAGAGGGACTACCTGTGGGGCAGTACTTC; CDR3: CASSQEEGLPVGQYF
D: .; V: TRBV5-1; J: TRBJ1-3; length: 15; size: .; DNA: TGCGCCAGCAGCTTATCCCAAAGAGGTGGAAACACCATATATTTT; CDR3: CASSLSQRGGNTIYF
D: .; V: TRBV5-6; J: TRBJ1-5; length: 14; size: .; DNA: TGTGCCAGCAGCGTACGGGGGGCGGATCAGCCCCAGCATTTT; CDR3: CASSVRGADQPQHF
D: TRBD2; V: TRBV5-1; J: TRBJ2-3; length: 16; size: once; DNA: TGCGCCAGCAGCTCATCCCTTAGCGGGAGCACAGATACGCAGTATTTT; CDR3: CASSSSLSGSTDTQYF
D: TRBD2; V: TRBV5-4; J: TRBJ2-7; length: 15; size: .; DNA: TGTGCCAGCAGGCGATTTCTAGCGGGAGACTACGAGCAGTACTTC; CDR3: CASRRFLAGDYEQYF
D: TRBD2; V: TRBV7-3; J: TRBJ2-1; length: 15; size: once; DNA: TGTGCCAGCAGCCCCTCGGGACTAGAAAATAATGAGCAGTTCTTC; CDR3: CASSPSGLENNEQFF
D: .; V: TRBV12-2; J: TRBJ1-1; length: 15; size: .; DNA: TGTGCAAGTCGCTTAGCAATGGCCATGAACACTGAAGCTTTCTTT; CDR3: CASRLAMAMNTEAFF
D: .; V: TRBV27; J: TRBJ1-3; length: 15; size: .; DNA: TGTGCCAGCAGTTTACCCAACGGGGATGGGAACACCATATATTTT; CDR3: CASSLPNGDGNTIYF
D: .; V: TRBV6-5; J: TRBJ1-1; length: 14; size: .; DNA: TGTGCCAGCAGTTACTCTCGCGGTAGCACTGAAGCTTTCTTT; CDR3: CASSYSRGSTEAFF
D: .; V: TRBV25-1; J: TRBJ1-6; length: 16; size: few; DNA: TGTGCCAGCAGTACGGGCAGGGGTCTCTTTAATTCACCCCTCCACTTT; CDR3: CASSTGRGLFNSPLHF
D: .; V: TRBV18; J: TRBJ2-7; length: 14; size: .; DNA: TGTGCCAGCTCACCAATGGTCAGTACCTACGAGCAGTACTTC; CDR3: CASSPMVSTYEQYF
D: .; V: TRBV6-5; J: TRBJ1-6; length: 14; size: .; DNA: TGTGCCAGCAACCCGGGGGGGGCCAATTCACCCCTCCACTTT; CDR3: CASNPGGANSPLHF
D: TRBD2; V: TRBV18; J: TRBJ2-5; length: 15; size: .; DNA: TGTGCCAGCTCACCAACTAGCGGGAGAGATGAGACCCAGTACTTC; CDR3: CASSPTSGRDETQYF
D: .; V: TRBV20-1; J: TRBJ2-5; length: 11; size: .; DNA: TGCAGTGCTGCCCGGGGGGAGACCCAGTACTTC; CDR3: CSAARGETQYF
D: TRBD1; V: TRBV9; J: TRBJ1-1; length: 15; size: once; DNA: TGTGCCAGCAGCGTAGAGGGACAGGCAAACACTGAAGCTTTCTTT; CDR3: CASSVEGQANTEAFF
D: .; V: TRBV30; J: TRBJ2-7; length: 12; size: .; DNA: TGTGCCTGGAACTGGGCAGGGAGGGAGCAGTACTTC; CDR3: CAWNWAGREQYF